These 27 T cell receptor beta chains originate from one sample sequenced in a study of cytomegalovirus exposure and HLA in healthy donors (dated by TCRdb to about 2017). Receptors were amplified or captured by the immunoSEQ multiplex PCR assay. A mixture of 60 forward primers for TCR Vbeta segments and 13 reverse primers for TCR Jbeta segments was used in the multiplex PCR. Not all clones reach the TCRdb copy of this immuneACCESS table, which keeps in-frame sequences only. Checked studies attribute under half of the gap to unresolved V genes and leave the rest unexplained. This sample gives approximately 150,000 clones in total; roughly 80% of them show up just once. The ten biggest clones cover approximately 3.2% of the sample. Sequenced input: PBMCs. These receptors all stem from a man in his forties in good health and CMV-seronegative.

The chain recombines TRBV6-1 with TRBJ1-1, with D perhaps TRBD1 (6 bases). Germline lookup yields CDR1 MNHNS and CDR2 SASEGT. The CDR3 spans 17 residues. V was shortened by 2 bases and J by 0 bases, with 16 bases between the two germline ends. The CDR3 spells CASSERQEYLMNTEAFF. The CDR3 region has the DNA TGTGCCAGCAGTGAACGACAGGAGTACCTAATGAACACTGAAGCTTTCTTT.

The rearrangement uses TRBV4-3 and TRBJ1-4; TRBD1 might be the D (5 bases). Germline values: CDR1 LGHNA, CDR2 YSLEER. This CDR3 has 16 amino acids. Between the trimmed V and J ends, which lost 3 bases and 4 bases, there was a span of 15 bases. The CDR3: CASSHARGLGNEKLFF. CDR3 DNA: TGCGCCAGCAGCCATGCCCGGGGGTTGGGTAATGAAAAACTGTTTTTT.

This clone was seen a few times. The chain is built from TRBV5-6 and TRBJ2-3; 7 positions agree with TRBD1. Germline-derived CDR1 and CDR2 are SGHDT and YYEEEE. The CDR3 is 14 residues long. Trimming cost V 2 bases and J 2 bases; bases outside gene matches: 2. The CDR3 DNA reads TGTGCCAGCAGCTTAACAGGGGACACAGATACGCAGTATTTT. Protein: CASSLTGDTDTQYF.

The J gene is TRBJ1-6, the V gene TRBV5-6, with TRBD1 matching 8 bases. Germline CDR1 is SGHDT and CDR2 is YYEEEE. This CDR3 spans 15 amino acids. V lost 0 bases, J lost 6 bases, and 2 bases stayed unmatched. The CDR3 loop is CASSLAGTGNSPLHF. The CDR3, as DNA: TGTGCCAGCAGCTTGGCCGGGACAGGTAATTCACCCCTCCACTTT.

CDR3 residues: CASSIPRTEAFF. The CDR3 DNA is TGTGCCAGTAGTATTCCCAGAACTGAAGCTTTCTTT. This rearrangement joins TRBV19 to TRBJ1-1, with D hard to call. This CDR3 is built from 12 residues. Germline assignment: CDR1 LNHDA and CDR2 SQIVND (reference sequence). V was clipped by 3 bases and J by 5 bases, with 7 bases between them. Based on the CDR3 plus reference TRBV19 and TRBJ1-1, the full variable domain is DGGITQSPKYLFRKEGQNVTLSCEQNLNHDAMYWYRQDPGQGLRLIYYSQIVNDFQKGDIAEGYSVSREKKESFPLTVTSAQKNPTAFYLCASSIPRTEAFFGQGTRLTVV.

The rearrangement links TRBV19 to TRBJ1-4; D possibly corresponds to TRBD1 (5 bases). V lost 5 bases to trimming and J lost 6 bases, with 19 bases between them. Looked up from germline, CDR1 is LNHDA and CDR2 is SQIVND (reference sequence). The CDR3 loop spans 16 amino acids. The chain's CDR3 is CASSPIWGVSDEKLFF. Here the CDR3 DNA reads TGTGCCAGTAGTCCCATTTGGGGGGTATCGGATGAAAAACTGTTTTTT.

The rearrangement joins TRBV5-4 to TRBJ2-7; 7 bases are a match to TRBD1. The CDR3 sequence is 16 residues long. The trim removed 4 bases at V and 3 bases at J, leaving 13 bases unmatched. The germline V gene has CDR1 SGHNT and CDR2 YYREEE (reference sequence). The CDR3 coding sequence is TGTGCCAGCAGCCTAGACAGGGACATAGGGTACTACGAGCAGTACTTC. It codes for CASSLDRDIGYYEQYF.

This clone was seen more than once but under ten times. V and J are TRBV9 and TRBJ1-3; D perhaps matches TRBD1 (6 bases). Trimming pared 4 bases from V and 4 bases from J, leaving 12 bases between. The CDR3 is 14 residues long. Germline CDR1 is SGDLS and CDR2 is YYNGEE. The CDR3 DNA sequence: TGTGCCAGCAGCTTAACAGGGAGAGGAAACACCATATATTTT. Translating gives CASSLTGRGNTIYF.

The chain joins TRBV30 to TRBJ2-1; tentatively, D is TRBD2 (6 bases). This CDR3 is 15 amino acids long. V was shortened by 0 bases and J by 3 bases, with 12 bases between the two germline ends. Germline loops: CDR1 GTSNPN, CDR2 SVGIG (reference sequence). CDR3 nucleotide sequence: TGTGCCTGGAGTGTCAGGGCGGGGTTCTACAATGAGCAGTTCTTC. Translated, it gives CAWSVRAGFYNEQFF.

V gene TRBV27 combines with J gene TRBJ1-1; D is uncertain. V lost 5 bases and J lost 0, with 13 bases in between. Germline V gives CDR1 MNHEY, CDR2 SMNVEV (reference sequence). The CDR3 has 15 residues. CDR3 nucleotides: TGTGCCAGCAGTCCGCTCGGGGAGTTGAACACTGAAGCTTTCTTT. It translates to CASSPLGELNTEAFF.

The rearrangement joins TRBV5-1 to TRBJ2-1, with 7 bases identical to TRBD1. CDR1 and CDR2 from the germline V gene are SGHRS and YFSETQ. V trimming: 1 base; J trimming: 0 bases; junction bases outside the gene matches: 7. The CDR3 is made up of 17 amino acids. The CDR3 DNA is TGCGCCAGCAGCTTGTTGGGCCGACAGGGCTCCTACAATGAGCAGTTCTTC. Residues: CASSLLGRQGSYNEQFF.

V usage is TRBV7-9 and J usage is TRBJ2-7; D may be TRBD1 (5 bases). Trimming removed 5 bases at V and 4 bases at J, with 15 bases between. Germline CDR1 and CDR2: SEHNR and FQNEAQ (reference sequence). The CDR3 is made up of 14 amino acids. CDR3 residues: CASSISGWWYEQYF. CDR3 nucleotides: TGTGCCAGCAGCATATCAGGGTGGTGGTACGAGCAGTACTTC.

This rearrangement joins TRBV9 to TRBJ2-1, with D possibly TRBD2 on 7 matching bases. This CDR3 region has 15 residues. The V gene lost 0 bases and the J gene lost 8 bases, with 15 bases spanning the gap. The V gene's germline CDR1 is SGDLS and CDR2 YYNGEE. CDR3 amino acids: CASSVERGAFDEQFF. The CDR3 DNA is TGTGCCAGCAGCGTAGAACGGGGGGCGTTCGATGAGCAGTTCTTC.

The CDR3 region is CASSVTGYGYTF. The CDR3 region has the DNA TGCGCCAGCAGCGTTACAGGGTATGGCTACACCTTC. The rearrangement links TRBV4-1 to TRBJ1-2; TRBD1 is a possible D gene (6 bases). CDR1 is MGHRA, CDR2 YSYEKL, per germline. This CDR3 comprises 12 residues. Trimming pared 5 bases from V and 5 bases from J, leaving 9 bases between.

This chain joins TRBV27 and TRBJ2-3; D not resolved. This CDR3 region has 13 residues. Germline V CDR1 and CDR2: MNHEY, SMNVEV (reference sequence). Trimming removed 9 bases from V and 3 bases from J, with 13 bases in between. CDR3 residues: CASKARLTDTQYF. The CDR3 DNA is TGTGCCAGTAAGGCCAGGTTGACAGATACGCAGTATTTT.

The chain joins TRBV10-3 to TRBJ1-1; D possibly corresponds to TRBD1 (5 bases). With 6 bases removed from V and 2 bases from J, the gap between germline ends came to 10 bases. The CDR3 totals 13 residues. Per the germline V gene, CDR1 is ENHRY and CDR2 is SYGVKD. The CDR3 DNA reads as TGTGCCATCAGCAGAGGACAAAACACTGAAGCTTTCTTT. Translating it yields CAISRGQNTEAFF.

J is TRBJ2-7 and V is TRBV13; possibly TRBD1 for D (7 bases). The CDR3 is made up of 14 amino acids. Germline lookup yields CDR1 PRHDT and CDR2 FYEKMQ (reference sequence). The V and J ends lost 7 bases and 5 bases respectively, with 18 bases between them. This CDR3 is CASTPQGGWDEQYF. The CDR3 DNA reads TGTGCCAGCACCCCCCAGGGGGGATGGGACGAGCAGTACTTC.

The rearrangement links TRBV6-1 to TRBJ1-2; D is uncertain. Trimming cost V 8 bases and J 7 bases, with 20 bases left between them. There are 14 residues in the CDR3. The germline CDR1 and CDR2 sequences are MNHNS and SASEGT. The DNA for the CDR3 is TGTGCCAGCGGCAGCATACGAGGATCTGCTGGCTACACCTTC. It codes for CASGSIRGSAGYTF.

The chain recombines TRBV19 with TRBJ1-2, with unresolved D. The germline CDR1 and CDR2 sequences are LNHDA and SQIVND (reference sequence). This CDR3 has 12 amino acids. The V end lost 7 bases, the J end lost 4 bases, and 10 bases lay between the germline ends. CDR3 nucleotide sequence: TGTGCCAGTAAGGTCGCTAGCTATGGCTACACCTTC. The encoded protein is CASKVASYGYTF.

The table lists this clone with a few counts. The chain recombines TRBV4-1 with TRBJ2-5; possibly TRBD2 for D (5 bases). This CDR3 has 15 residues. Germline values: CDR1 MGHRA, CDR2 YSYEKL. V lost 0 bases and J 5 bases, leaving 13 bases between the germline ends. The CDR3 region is CASSQDPNSAETQYF. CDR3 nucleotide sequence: TGCGCCAGCAGCCAAGATCCGAATAGCGCGGAGACCCAGTACTTC.

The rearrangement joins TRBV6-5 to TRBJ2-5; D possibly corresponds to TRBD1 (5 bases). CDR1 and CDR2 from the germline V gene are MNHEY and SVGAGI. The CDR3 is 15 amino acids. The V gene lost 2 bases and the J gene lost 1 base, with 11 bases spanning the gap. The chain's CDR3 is CASSYGGHPQETQYF. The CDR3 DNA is TGTGCCAGCAGTTACGGCGGACATCCCCAAGAGACCCAGTACTTC.

The CDR3 loop is CASSATLAGGPNEQFF. Written as DNA, the CDR3 is TGTGCCAGCAGCGCCACTTTAGCGGGGGGGCCCAATGAGCAGTTCTTC. The V gene is TRBV9, the J gene TRBJ2-1; 11 nucleotides align to TRBD2. Germline CDR1 and CDR2: SGDLS and YYNGEE. Germline trimming cut 3 bases from V and 6 bases from J; bases unmatched to any gene: 8. The CDR3 totals 16 residues.

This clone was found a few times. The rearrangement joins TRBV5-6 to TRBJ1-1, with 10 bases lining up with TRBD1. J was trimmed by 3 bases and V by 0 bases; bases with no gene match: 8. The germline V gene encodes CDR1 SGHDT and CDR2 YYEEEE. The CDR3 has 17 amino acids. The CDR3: CASSLVSRTGGDTEAFF. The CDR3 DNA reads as TGTGCCAGCAGCTTGGTGTCCAGGACAGGGGGTGACACTGAAGCTTTCTTT.

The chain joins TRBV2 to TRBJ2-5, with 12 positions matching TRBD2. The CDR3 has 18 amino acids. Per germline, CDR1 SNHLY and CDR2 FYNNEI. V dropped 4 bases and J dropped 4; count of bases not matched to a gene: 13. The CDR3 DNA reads TGTGCCAGCAGTGTACGAAGACTAGCGGGGGCCCCCGGAGAGACCCAGTACTTC. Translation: CASSVRRLAGAPGETQYF.

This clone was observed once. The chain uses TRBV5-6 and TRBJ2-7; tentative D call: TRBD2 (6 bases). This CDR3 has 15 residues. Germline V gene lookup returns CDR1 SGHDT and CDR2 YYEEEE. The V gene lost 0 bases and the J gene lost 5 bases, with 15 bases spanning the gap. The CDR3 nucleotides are TGTGCCAGCAGCTTGGTGGGGCGGGGAGATAACGAGCAGTACTTC. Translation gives CASSLVGRGDNEQYF.

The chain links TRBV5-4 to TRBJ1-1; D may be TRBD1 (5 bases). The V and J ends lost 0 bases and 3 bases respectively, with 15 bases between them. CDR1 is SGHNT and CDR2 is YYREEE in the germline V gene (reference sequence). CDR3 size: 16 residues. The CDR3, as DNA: TGTGCCAGCAGCTTGGCGGCAGGGAAACGGGACACTGAAGCTTTCTTT. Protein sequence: CASSLAAGKRDTEAFF.

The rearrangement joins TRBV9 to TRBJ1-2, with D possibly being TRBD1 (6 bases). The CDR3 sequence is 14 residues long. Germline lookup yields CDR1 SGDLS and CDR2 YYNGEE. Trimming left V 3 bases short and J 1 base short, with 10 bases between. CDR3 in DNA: TGTGCCAGCAGCGATGACAGGCTTAACTATGGCTACACCTTC. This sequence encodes CASSDDRLNYGYTF. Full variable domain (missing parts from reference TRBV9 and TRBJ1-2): DSGVTQTPKHLITATGQRVTLRCSPRSGDLSVYWYQQSLDQGLQFLIQYYNGEERAKGNILERFSAQQFPDLHSELNLSSLELGDSALYFCASSDDRLNYGYTFGSGTRLTVV.